This TCR beta chain was recorded in a study of Ad26.COV2.S vaccination and SARS-CoV-2 variants. The table came from immunoSEQ multiplex PCR; TCRdb's copy has only in-frame clones and leaves some out. The profile shows about 280,000 clones, 80% to 90% of them singletons. Documented treatment: approximately 18 received Ad26.COV2.S at low or high dose, single or two shots; about 5 received placebo; per-sample allocation not given. Specimen acquisition occurred on day 63 following the initial vaccine or placebo injection. SARS-CoV-2 spike from the Wuhan strain was encoded by the vaccine, an Ad26 vector. The starting material was peripheral blood, obtained in a trial of Ad26.COV2.S vaccine versus placebo. This TCR was sampled from a person aged 18 to 59 who received the Ad26.COV2.S COVID-19 vaccine or a placebo.

The CDR3 sequence: CASSFRNLDLTGGVDNEQFF. CDR3 bases: TGTGCCAGCAGTTTCCGCAATTTGGATTTAACAGGGGGAGTGGACAATGAGCAGTTCTTC. V usage is TRBV27 and J usage is TRBJ2-1; TRBD1 matches at 8 bases. V shed 3 bases and J 5 bases; nucleotides not matched to a gene: 21. Germline V gene sequence: CDR1 MNHEY, CDR2 SMNVEV (reference sequence). The CDR3 is 20 residues long.